The next 2 T cell receptor beta chains were all read from a single sample in a study of blood T cell repertoires in COVID-19. Assay used: immunoSEQ multiplex PCR; TCRdb lists only in-frame clones, some missing. The repertoire holds hundreds of thousands of clones, with roughly 82% as singletons. Specimen: peripheral blood. These TCRs come from a woman between 65 and 79 years old with acute or convalescent COVID-19.

The chain uses TRBV29-1 and TRBJ1-1; 8 bases align to TRBD1. The V gene end was trimmed by 6 bases and the J gene end by 10 bases; junction bases not matched to a gene: 10. CDR1 is SQVTM, CDR2 ANQGSEA, per germline. The CDR3 length is 12 residues. This chain's CDR3 is CSVDRDRRGAFF. The CDR3 DNA follows: TGCAGCGTGGACAGGGACCGCCGAGGAGCTTTCTTT.

A remark on this clone: Other DNA sequences of this sample code for an identical CDR3. This chain links TRBV11-2 with TRBJ1-1; no definite D call. This CDR3 spans 11 amino acids. Germline loops: CDR1 SGHAT, CDR2 FQNNGV. Trimming shortened V by 4 bases and J by 3 bases, and 3 bases separated the two germline ends. The DNA for the CDR3 is TGTGCCAGCAGCTCTTACACTGAAGCTTTCTTT. The encoded protein is CASSSYTEAFF.